Presented here are 17 T cell receptor beta chains from one specimen sequenced in a study of blood T cell repertoires in COVID-19. The repertoire was sequenced with immunoSEQ multiplex PCR; TCRdb's copy has only in-frame clones and lacks some. The sample includes 350,000 to 500,000 clones, 88% of them seen just once. The sequenced sample consisted of PBMCs or T cells enriched from blood (not recorded which). The receptors originated from a young woman who had been exposed to COVID-19.

The rearrangement uses TRBV29-1 and TRBJ2-7, with a possible D match to TRBD2 (6 bases). The V end was cut by 7 bases, the J end by 2 bases, with 12 bases between. Germline loops: CDR1 SQVTM, CDR2 ANQGSEA. The CDR3 sequence is 12 residues long. The CDR3 region has the DNA TGCAGCGCCCAGTCGGGAGCCTACGAGCAGTACTTC. The encoded protein is CSAQSGAYEQYF.

This clone was seen just once. This chain connects TRBV27 to TRBJ1-4, with D perhaps matching TRBD1 (5 bases). Trimming removed 5 bases at V and 10 bases at J, with 8 bases between. There are 11 residues in the CDR3. Germline V gene sequence: CDR1 MNHEY, CDR2 SMNVEV (reference sequence). Here the CDR3 DNA reads TGTGCCAGCAGTCAGGGCGGAAAACTGTTTTTT. Translating it yields CASSQGGKLFF.

The chain couples TRBV6-5 to TRBJ2-7, with 8 bases that match TRBD2. J lost 3 bases, V lost 6 bases, and 7 bases had no gene match. The CDR3 consists of 14 residues. Looked up from germline, CDR1 is MNHEY and CDR2 is SVGAGI. CDR3 sequence reads: CASRQTSGSYEQYF. The DNA of the CDR3 is TGTGCCAGCAGACAGACCAGCGGGAGCTACGAGCAGTACTTC.

The V and J genes are TRBV3-1 (or the pseudogene TRBV3-2) and TRBJ1-2; the match to TRBD1 covers 7 bases. The V segment lost 0 bases and the J segment 4 bases; nucleotides outside the gene matches: 5. The CDR3 sequence is 15 residues long. CDR1 is LGHDT, CDR2 YNNKEL, per germline (reference sequence). This CDR3 is CASSQERGLGYGYTF. CDR3 coding DNA: TGTGCCAGCAGCCAAGAGAGGGGGCTCGGCTATGGCTACACCTTC.

The chain combines TRBV28 with TRBJ1-5; D is perhaps TRBD1 (6 bases). CDR3 length: 15 residues. Trimming stripped 3 bases from V and 0 bases from J, with 9 bases between. The germline gives CDR1 MDHEN, CDR2 SYDVKM. CDR3 in amino acids: CASSFGTLSNQPQHF. CDR3 nucleotide sequence: TGTGCCAGCAGTTTCGGGACACTTAGCAATCAGCCCCAGCATTTT.

This chain joins TRBV18 and TRBJ2-1; D is possibly TRBD2 (5 bases). CDR1 and CDR2 (germline): KGHSH, LQKENI. Trimming pared 3 bases from V and 4 bases from J, leaving 13 bases between. The CDR3 totals 15 residues. The CDR3 DNA is TGTGCCAGCTCACCTCAGCTACGGGATTACAATGAGCAGTTCTTC. It is translated as CASSPQLRDYNEQFF.

The chain recombines TRBV28 with TRBJ2-2, with a possible D match to TRBD2 (6 bases). V lost 7 bases and J 4 bases, leaving 13 bases between the germline ends. The CDR3 sequence is 14 residues long. Germline V gene sequence: CDR1 MDHEN, CDR2 SYDVKM. As DNA, the CDR3 is TGTGCCAGCAATGACGGGGGACGCACCGGGGAGCTGTTTTTT. Translated: CASNDGGRTGELFF.

This clone appeared a few times. The chain carries TRBV4-1 and TRBJ1-2, with a tentative D call TRBD1 (5 bases). V was clipped by 2 bases and J by 6 bases, with 13 bases between them. There are 14 residues in the CDR3. Germline V lookup: CDR1 MGHRA, CDR2 YSYEKL. CDR3 region: CASSQRGGPNGYTF. The CDR3 DNA is TGCGCCAGCAGCCAAAGGGGAGGACCAAATGGCTACACCTTC.

CDR3 residues: CASSLGGSTGGRYNEQFF. The CDR3 region has the DNA TGTGCCAGCAGCTTGGGAGGGTCCACAGGGGGTAGATACAATGAGCAGTTCTTC. This chain connects TRBV5-4 to TRBJ2-1; 8 bases are a match to TRBD1. J gave up 4 bases and V 0 bases, and 12 bases lay outside the gene matches. This CDR3 comprises 18 residues. CDR1 and CDR2 from the germline V gene are SGHNT and YYREEE (reference sequence).

This sequence joins TRBV28 and TRBJ2-5, with 9 positions matching TRBD1. J was trimmed by 4 bases and V by 4 bases; bases with no gene match: 10. The CDR3 extends over 16 amino acids. Per germline, CDR1 MDHEN and CDR2 SYDVKM. Here the CDR3 reads CASSSIRQGGRETQYF. The CDR3 nucleotides read TGTGCCAGCAGTTCTATCCGACAGGGGGGGAGAGAGACCCAGTACTTC.

In this sample, this clone turned up once. In the same sample, other DNA sequences code for this CDR3. V gene TRBV28 combines with J gene TRBJ2-1; D uncertain. This CDR3 is built from 12 residues. V lost 3 bases to trimming and J lost 7 bases, with 7 bases between them. From germline, CDR1 is MDHEN and CDR2 SYDVKM. The CDR3 reads CASSLRVNEQFF. CDR3 sequence (DNA): TGTGCCAGCAGTTTGAGAGTAAATGAGCAGTTCTTC.

CDR3 coding DNA: TGTGCCAGCAGCCAACACACCGGACAGAGAGCCTATGGCTACACCTTC. Residues: CASSQHTGQRAYGYTF. The genes are TRBV3-1 (or the pseudogene TRBV3-2) and TRBJ1-2; D may be TRBD1 (6 bases). The V gene's germline CDR1 is LGHDT and CDR2 YNNKEL (reference sequence). The CDR3 runs 16 residues. V was trimmed by 2 bases and J by 4 bases, leaving 17 bases between them.

The rearrangement uses TRBV28 and TRBJ2-7; tentatively, D is TRBD2 (6 bases). The CDR3 runs 15 residues. CDR1 is MDHEN and CDR2 is SYDVKM in the germline V gene. V dropped 4 bases and J dropped 6 bases, with 19 bases sitting between them. The CDR3 spells CASSSSAGKGFEQYF. The CDR3 nucleotides read TGTGCCAGCAGTTCCTCGGCGGGAAAGGGTTTCGAGCAGTACTTC.

The chain employs TRBV6-1 and TRBJ1-1; 7 bases line up with TRBD1. The ends lost 1 base at V and 4 bases at J; junction bases unmatched: 9. The CDR3 runs 16 residues. Germline CDR1 is MNHNS and CDR2 is SASEGT. CDR3: CASSEGPTGSGTEAFF. In nucleotides, the CDR3 is TGTGCCAGCAGTGAAGGCCCGACAGGGTCGGGCACTGAAGCTTTCTTT.

The chain has TRBV12-3 or TRBV12-4 and TRBJ1-4; 7 nucleotides match TRBD1. This CDR3 is 12 amino acids long. Trimming removed 6 bases from V and 12 bases from J; junction bases left unmatched: 7. In nucleotides, the CDR3 is TGTGCCAGCAGCCGACAGGGTGTGGAACTGTTTTTT. Protein: CASSRQGVELFF.

This clone was detected once. This chain links TRBV9 with TRBJ2-7; the match to TRBD2 covers 12 bases. CDR1 and CDR2 (germline): SGDLS, YYNGEE. The trim removed 4 bases at V and 2 bases at J, leaving 7 bases unmatched. This CDR3 is 16 amino acids long. This CDR3 is CASSILAGGPTYEQYF. The CDR3 nucleotides read TGTGCCAGCAGCATACTAGCGGGGGGACCCACCTACGAGCAGTACTTC.

The chain recombines TRBV9 with TRBJ2-1, with TRBD2 identical over 15 bases. Germline V CDR1 and CDR2: SGDLS, YYNGEE. Trimming cost V 4 bases and J 10 bases; bases outside gene matches: 9. The CDR3 spans 16 residues. This chain's CDR3 is CASSSRTSGRAGEQFF. The CDR3, as DNA: TGTGCCAGCAGCTCCCGGACTAGCGGGAGGGCCGGGGAGCAGTTCTTC.